Each of the 17 T cell receptor beta chains below was sequenced from the same sample in a study of cytotoxic CD8 clonotypes in ibrutinib-treated CLL. TCRdb's table, derived via immunoSEQ multiplex PCR, lists solely in-frame clones and lacks some. The sample has approximately 130,000 clones; 84% are singletons. The sample consisted of PBMCs, taken after 24 months of ibrutinib treatment. These receptors all stem from a human donor with chronic lymphocytic leukemia.

The chain is built from TRBV11-2 and TRBJ1-2; D unclear. Trimming cost V 5 bases and J 4 bases, with 17 bases left between them. Germline V lookup: CDR1 SGHAT, CDR2 FQNNGV. This CDR3 is built from 15 residues. CDR3 residues: CASSPRGVESYGYTF. The CDR3 DNA follows: TGTGCCAGCAGCCCCCGAGGAGTAGAATCCTATGGCTACACCTTC. Full variable domain (rest looked up from reference TRBV11-2 and TRBJ1-2): EAGVAQSPRYKIIEKRQSVAFWCNPISGHATLYWYQQILGQGPKLLIQFQNNGVVDDSQLPKDRFSAERLKGVDSTLKIQPAKLEDSAVYLCASSPRGVESYGYTFGSGTRLTVV.

Only a few counts were recorded for this clone. J is TRBJ1-2 and V is TRBV7-9, with D possibly TRBD1 on 5 matching bases. This CDR3 spans 12 amino acids. V was cut by 6 bases and J by 6 bases, with 11 bases left in between. Germline loops: CDR1 SEHNR, CDR2 FQNEAQ (reference sequence). The CDR3 nucleotides read TGTGCCAGCAGTCGAGGGGCAGATGGCTACACCTTC. Protein: CASSRGADGYTF.

This chain links TRBV27 with TRBJ1-2, with D perhaps matching TRBD1 (5 bases). Trimming removed 2 bases from V and 3 bases from J, with 13 bases in between. The CDR3 extends over 15 amino acids. CDR1 MNHEY and CDR2 SMNVEV come from the germline V gene (reference sequence). The chain's CDR3 is CASSLSRATDYGYTF. CDR3 bases: TGTGCCAGCAGTTTAAGCAGGGCCACGGACTATGGCTACACCTTC.

This chain joins TRBV12-2 and TRBJ1-4. TRBV12-2 corresponds to a pseudogene. This CDR3 has 20 amino acids. The CDR3 sequence: CASRLKGGDDQTEDDEKLFF. The CDR3 DNA is TGTGCAAGTCGCTTAAAAGGGGGGGATGATCAAACGGAGGACGATGAAAAACTGTTTTTT.

The chain uses TRBV5-1 and TRBJ2-7; tentatively, D is TRBD1 (6 bases). Germline CDR1 and CDR2: SGHRS and YFSETQ. Trimming stripped 0 bases from V and 0 bases from J, with 13 bases between. The length of the CDR3 is 16 residues. This CDR3 is CASSLVLDRFSYEQYF. Written as DNA, the CDR3 is TGCGCCAGCAGCTTGGTCCTGGACAGATTCTCCTACGAGCAGTACTTC. Complete variable domain (other parts from reference TRBV5-1 and TRBJ2-7): KAGVTQTPRYLIKTRGQQVTLSCSPISGHRSVSWYQQTPGQGLQFLFEYFSETQRNKGNFPGRFSGRQFSNSRSEMNVSTLELGDSALYLCASSLVLDRFSYEQYFGPGTRLTVT.

This clone has more than one count but fewer than ten. This chain uses TRBV5-1 with TRBJ2-5, with no clear D. The germline V gene encodes CDR1 SGHRS and CDR2 YFSETQ. V lost 0 bases, J lost 5 bases, and 14 bases lay in between. The CDR3 is 15 amino acids. CDR3 nucleotide sequence: TGCGCCAGCAGCTTGGAAGTACAGCCCTCGGAGACCCAGTACTTC. Its protein is CASSLEVQPSETQYF.

On this clone: One junction end disagrees with the germline gene, perhaps due to a read error. The V and J genes are TRBV7-9 and TRBJ1-5; 8 bases fit TRBD1. CDR1 and CDR2 (germline): SEHNR, FQNEAQ (reference sequence). The CDR3 is made up of 13 amino acids. The CDR3 DNA reads as TGTGCCAGCAGCCAAGGGGGGCAGGGGGCGTTCAATTTT. Its translation is CASSQGGQGAFNF. Full variable domain (rest looked up from reference TRBV7-9 and TRBJ1-5): DTGVSQNPRHKITKRGQNVTFRCDPISEHNRLYWYRQTLGQGPEFLTYFQNEAQLEKSRLLSDRFSAERPKGSFSTLEIQRTEQGDSAMYLCASSQGGQGAFNFGDGTRLSIL.

The rearrangement joins TRBV7-2 to TRBJ2-5; TRBD2 aligns across 11 bases. Looked up from germline, CDR1 is SGHTA and CDR2 is FQGNSA. Losses at the gene ends were 2 bases for V and 1 base for J; bases not matched to a gene: 9. CDR3 length equals 18 residues. The CDR3 bases are TGTGCCAGCAGCTTACTAGCGGGGGGCCTGGGGTCCCAAGAGACCCAGTACTTC. It codes for CASSLLAGGLGSQETQYF.

This clone has a single count. The CDR3 DNA follows: TGTGCCAGCAGCTTAAGCCATCAGGTCGGGGAGCTGTTTTTT. This translates into CASSLSHQVGELFF. The chain joins TRBV7-3 to TRBJ2-2; D is uncertain. Germline lookup yields CDR1 SGHTA and CDR2 FQGTGA. Trimming shortened V by 1 base and J by 7 bases, and 10 bases separated the two germline ends. This CDR3 spans 14 amino acids.

The gene calls are TRBV10-3 and TRBJ2-3; 10 positions agree with TRBD1. The CDR3 has 14 residues. Germline lookup yields CDR1 ENHRY and CDR2 SYGVKD. The junction had 1 base not matched to a gene; V was cut back by 2 bases and J by 5 bases. CDR3 nucleotides: TGTGCCATCAGTGAGGGGACAGGGGAAGATACGCAGTATTTT. Translation gives CAISEGTGEDTQYF.

The V and J genes are TRBV2 and TRBJ1-2; a possible D gene is TRBD1 (5 bases). This CDR3 has 12 amino acids. Germline-derived CDR1 and CDR2 are SNHLY and FYNNEI. Trimming shortened V by 6 bases and J by 5 bases, and 10 bases separated the two germline ends. The CDR3 bases are TGTGCCAGCAGCGGCAGGGTTTATGGCTACACCTTC. Translation gives CASSGRVYGYTF.

The chain is built from TRBV11-2 and TRBJ2-5, with D possibly being TRBD1 or TRBD2 (5 bases each). With 4 bases removed from V and 2 bases from J, the gap between germline ends came to 14 bases. Germline CDR1 SGHAT, CDR2 FQNNGV. The CDR3 sequence is 15 residues long. CDR3 sequence: CASSSTGTQQETQYF. For the CDR3, the DNA is TGTGCCAGCAGCTCAACCGGGACGCAGCAAGAGACCCAGTACTTC.

V usage is TRBV18 and J usage is TRBJ1-1, with 10 positions matching TRBD1. Unmatched junction bases numbered 12, after V lost 3 bases and J lost 5 bases. This CDR3 comprises 17 residues. Looked up from germline, CDR1 is KGHSH and CDR2 is LQKENI. The CDR3 reads CASSPTRSTGGKTEAFF. The CDR3 DNA sequence: TGTGCCAGCTCACCCACCAGGTCGACAGGGGGCAAAACTGAAGCTTTCTTT.

By sample share, this clone is medium-sized. J is TRBJ1-2 and V is TRBV28; D is unclear. V was pared by 6 bases and J by 4 bases, with 15 bases between. The germline V gene has CDR1 MDHEN and CDR2 SYDVKM. The CDR3 consists of 14 residues. The CDR3 protein is CASRRVGVAYGYTF. CDR3 DNA sequence: TGTGCCAGCAGGAGGGTCGGTGTTGCCTATGGCTACACCTTC.

The chain couples TRBV30 to TRBJ1-1; 8 bases are a match to TRBD1. The V and J ends lost 1 base and 3 bases, in that order; junction bases with no gene match: 13. The CDR3 is 17 residues long. Germline V gives CDR1 GTSNPN, CDR2 SVGIG (reference sequence). The chain's CDR3 is CAWSGGRGQGLDTEAFF. Written as DNA, the CDR3 is TGTGCCTGGAGTGGGGGCAGGGGGCAGGGTTTGGACACTGAAGCTTTCTTT.

The genes are TRBV7-2 and TRBJ1-6, with TRBD1 matching over 7 bases. In germline, CDR1 is SGHTA, CDR2 FQGNSA. J gave up 8 bases and V 5 bases, and 9 bases lay outside the gene matches. The length of the CDR3 is 15 residues. DNA for the CDR3: TGTGCCAGCAGCCCCCGACAGGGAGGAGATTCACCCCTCCACTTT. It yields the protein CASSPRQGGDSPLHF.

This chain joins TRBV7-2 and TRBJ2-2; TRBD1 might be the D (5 bases). Germline V CDR1 and CDR2: SGHTA, FQGNSA. The CDR3 covers 16 residues. V shed 0 bases and J shed 5 bases, with 13 bases lying between them. The CDR3 is CASSLALSGFTGELFF. The CDR3 nucleotides are TGTGCCAGCAGCTTAGCTCTGTCAGGGTTTACCGGGGAGCTGTTTTTT.